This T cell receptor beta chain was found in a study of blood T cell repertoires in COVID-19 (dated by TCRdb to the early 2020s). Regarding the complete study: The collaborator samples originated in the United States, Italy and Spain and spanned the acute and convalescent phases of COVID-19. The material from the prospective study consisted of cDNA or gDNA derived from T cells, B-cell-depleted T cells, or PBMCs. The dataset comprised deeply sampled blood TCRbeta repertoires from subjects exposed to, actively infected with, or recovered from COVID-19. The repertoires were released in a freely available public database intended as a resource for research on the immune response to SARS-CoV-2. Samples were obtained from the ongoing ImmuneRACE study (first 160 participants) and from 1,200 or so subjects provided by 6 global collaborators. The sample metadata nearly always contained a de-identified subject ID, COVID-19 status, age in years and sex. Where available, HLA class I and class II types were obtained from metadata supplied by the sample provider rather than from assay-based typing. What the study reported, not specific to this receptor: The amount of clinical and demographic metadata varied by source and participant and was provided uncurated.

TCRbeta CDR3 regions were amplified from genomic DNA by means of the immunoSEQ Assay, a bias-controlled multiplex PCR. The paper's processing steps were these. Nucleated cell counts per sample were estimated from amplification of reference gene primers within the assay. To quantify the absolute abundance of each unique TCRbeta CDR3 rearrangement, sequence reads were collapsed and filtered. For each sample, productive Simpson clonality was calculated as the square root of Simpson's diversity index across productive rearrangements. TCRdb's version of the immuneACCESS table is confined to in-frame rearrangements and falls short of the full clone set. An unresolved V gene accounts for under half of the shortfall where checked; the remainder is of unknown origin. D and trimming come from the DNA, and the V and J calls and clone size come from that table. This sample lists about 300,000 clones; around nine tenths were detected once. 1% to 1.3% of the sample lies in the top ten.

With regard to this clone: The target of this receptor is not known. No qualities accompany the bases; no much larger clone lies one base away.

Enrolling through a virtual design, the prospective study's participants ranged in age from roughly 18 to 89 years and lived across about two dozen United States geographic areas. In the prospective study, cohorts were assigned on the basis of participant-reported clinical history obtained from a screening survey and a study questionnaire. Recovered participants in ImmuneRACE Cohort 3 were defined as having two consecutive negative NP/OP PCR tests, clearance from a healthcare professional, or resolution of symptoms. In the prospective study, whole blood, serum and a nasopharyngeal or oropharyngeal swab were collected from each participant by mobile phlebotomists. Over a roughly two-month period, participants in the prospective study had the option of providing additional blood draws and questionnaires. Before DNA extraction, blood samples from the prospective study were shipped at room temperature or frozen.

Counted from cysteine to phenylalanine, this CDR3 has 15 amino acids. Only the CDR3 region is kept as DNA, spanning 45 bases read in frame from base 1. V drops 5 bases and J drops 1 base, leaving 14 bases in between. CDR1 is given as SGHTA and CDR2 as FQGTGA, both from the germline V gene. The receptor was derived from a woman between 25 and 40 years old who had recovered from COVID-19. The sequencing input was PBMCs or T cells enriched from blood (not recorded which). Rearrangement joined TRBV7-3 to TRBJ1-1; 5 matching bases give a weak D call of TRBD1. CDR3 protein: CASSPDHDRNTEAFF. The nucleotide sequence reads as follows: TGTGCCAGCAGCCCCGATCACGACAGGAACACTGAAGCTTTCTTT.